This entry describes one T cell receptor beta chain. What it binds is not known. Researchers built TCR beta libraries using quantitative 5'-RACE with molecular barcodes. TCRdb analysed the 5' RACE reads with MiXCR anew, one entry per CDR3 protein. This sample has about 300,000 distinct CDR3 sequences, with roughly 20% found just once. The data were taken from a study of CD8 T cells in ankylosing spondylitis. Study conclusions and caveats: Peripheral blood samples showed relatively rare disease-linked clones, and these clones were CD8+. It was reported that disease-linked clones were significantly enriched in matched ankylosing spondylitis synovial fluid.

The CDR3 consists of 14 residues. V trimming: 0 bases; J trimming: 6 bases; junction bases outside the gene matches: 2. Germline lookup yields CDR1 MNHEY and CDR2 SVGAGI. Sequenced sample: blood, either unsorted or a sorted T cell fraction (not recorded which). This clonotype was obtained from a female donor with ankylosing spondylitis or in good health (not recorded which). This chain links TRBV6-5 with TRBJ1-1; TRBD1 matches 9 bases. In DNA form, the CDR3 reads TGTGCCAGCAGTTACTCACAGGGGGCCTCTGAAGCTTTCTTT. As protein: CASSYSQGASEAFF.